The source of this T cell receptor (beta chain) is a study of shared clonotypes between healthy human individuals. On this clone: Other nucleotide sequences in the sample specify the same CDR3.

V lost 2 bases and J lost 0, with 6 bases in between. CDR1 is MNHNY and CDR2 is SVGAGI in the germline V gene (reference sequence). The length of the CDR3 is 14 residues. Measured with immunoSEQ multiplex PCR; TCRdb has only the in-frame clones, and not every one. In the table there are 2 million to 2.5 million clones, 85% to 95% of which are singletons. This rearrangement joins TRBV6-6 to TRBJ2-3; D perhaps matches TRBD2 (6 bases). This sequence was found in a young man in good health. Some clones in this sample may be carry-over from other donors' samples. Sequences were obtained from naive CD4+ T cells from PBMCs. Subset here: CD45RA+ positively selected. In DNA, the CDR3 is TGTGCCAGCAGTTACGGGGGGAGCACAGATACGCAGTATTTT. It encodes CASSYGGSTDTQYF.